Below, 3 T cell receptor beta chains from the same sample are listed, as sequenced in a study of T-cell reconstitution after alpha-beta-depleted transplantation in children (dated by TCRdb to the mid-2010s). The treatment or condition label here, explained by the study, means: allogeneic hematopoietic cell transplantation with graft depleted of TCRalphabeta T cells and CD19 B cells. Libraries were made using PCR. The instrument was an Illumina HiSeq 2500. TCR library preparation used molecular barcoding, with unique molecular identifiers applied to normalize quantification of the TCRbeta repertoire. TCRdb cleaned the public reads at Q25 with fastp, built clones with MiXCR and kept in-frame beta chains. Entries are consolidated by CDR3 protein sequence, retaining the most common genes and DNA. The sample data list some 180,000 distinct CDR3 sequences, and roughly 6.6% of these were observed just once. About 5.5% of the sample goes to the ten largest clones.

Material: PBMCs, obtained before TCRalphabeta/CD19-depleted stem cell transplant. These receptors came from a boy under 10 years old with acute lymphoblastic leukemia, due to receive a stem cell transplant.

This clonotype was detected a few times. Here the CDR3 reads CASSYYTGTGAYNEQFF. CDR3 bases: TGCGCCAGCAGCTATTACACCGGGACAGGAGCCTACAATGAGCAGTTCTTC. The rearrangement links TRBV23-1 to TRBJ2-1, with TRBD1 matching over 8 bases. TRBV23-1 is identified as an open reading frame with a role that is uncertain. The V and J ends lost 6 bases and 2 bases, in that order; junction bases with no gene match: 12. The length of the CDR3 is 17 residues.

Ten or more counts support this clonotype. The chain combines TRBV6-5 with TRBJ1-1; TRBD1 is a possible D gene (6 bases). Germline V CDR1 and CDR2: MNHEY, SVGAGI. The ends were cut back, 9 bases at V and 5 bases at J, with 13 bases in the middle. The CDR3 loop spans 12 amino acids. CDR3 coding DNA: TGTGCCAGTACTAGGGGGGGAACTGAAGCTTTCTTT. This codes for CASTRGGTEAFF.

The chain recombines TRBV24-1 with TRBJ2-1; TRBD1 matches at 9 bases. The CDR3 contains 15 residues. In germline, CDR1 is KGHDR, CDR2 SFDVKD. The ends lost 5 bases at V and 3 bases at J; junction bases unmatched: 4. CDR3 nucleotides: TGTGCCACCAGTGCACAGGGGGCATACTACAATGAGCAGTTCTTC. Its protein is CATSAQGAYYNEQFF.